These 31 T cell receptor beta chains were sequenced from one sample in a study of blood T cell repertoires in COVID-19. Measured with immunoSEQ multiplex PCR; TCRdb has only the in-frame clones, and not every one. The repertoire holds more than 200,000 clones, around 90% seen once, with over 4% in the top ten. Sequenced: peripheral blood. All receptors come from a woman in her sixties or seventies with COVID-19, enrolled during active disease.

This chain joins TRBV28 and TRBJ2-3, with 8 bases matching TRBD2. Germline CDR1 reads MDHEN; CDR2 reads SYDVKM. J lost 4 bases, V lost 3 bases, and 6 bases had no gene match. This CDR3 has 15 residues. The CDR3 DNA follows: TGTGCCAGCAGTTTCGCGGGAGGAGGTCCAGATACGCAGTATTTT. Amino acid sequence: CASSFAGGGPDTQYF.

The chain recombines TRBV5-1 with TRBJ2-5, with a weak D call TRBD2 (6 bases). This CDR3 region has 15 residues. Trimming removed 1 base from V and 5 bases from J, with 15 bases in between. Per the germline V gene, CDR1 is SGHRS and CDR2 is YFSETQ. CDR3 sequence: CASSLSDSGGETQYF. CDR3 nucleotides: TGCGCCAGCAGCTTGTCCGACAGTGGAGGGGAGACCCAGTACTTC.

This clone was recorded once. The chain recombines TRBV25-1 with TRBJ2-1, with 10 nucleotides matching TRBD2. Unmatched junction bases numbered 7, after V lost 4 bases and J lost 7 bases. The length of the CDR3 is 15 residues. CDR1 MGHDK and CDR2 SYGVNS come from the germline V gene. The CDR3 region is CASSALAGVWNEQFF. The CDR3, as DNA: TGTGCCAGCAGTGCCCTAGCGGGAGTCTGGAATGAGCAGTTCTTC.

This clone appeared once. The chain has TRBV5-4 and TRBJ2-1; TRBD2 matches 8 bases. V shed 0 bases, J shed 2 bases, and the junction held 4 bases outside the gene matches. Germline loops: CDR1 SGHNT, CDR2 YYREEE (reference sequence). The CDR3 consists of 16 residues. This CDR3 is CASSLEPGLAYNEQFF. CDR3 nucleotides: TGTGCCAGCAGCTTGGAGCCGGGACTAGCCTACAATGAGCAGTTCTTC. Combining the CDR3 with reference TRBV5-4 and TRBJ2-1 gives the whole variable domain ETGVTQSPTHLIKTRGQQVTLRCSSQSGHNTVSWYQQALGQGPQFIFQYYREEENGRGNFPPRFSGLQFPNYSSELNVNALELDDSALYLCASSLEPGLAYNEQFFGPGTRLTVL.

CDR3 sequence: CASSPMMIRSTYEQYF. CDR3 nucleotides: TGTGCCAGCAGTCCCATGATGATTCGGAGTACCTACGAGCAGTACTTC. V gene TRBV6-2 or TRBV6-3 combines with J gene TRBJ2-7; D gene ambiguous. V was shortened by 5 bases and J by 2 bases, with 19 bases between the two germline ends. The CDR3 is 16 residues long. CDR1 and CDR2 (germline): MNHEY, SVGEGT.

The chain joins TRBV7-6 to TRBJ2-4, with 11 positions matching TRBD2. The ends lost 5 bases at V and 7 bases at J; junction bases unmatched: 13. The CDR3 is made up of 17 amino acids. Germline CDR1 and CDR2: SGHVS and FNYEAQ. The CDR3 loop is CASSPVSVAGGPNIQYF. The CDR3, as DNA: TGTGCCAGCAGCCCAGTGAGCGTAGCGGGAGGGCCGAACATTCAGTACTTC.

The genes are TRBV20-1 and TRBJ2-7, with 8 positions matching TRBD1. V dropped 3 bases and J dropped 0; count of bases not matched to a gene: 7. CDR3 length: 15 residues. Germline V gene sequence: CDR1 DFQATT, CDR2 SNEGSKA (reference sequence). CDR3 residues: CSASTAGQGSYEQYF. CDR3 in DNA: TGCAGTGCTAGTACGGCCGGACAGGGCTCCTACGAGCAGTACTTC.

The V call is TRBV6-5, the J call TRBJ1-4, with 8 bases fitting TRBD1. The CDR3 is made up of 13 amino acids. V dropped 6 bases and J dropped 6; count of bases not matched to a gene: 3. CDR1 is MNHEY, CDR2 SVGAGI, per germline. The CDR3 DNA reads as TGTGCCAGCAGCAGGGGGCGGGATGAAAAACTGTTTTTT. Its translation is CASSRGRDEKLFF.

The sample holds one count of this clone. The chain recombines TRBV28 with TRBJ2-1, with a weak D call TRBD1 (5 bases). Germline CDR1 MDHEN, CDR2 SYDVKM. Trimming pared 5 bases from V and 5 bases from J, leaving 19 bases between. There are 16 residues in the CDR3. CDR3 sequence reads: CASSPSRAGPNNEQFF. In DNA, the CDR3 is TGTGCCAGCAGTCCCTCCAGGGCAGGCCCTAACAATGAGCAGTTCTTC.

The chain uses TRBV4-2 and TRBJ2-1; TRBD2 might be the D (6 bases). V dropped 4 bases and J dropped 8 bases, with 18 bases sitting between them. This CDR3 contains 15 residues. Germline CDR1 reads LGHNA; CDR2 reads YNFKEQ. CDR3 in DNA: TGTGCCAGCAGCCGAGGGGACTTAGGAAACGATGAGCAGTTCTTC. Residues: CASSRGDLGNDEQFF.

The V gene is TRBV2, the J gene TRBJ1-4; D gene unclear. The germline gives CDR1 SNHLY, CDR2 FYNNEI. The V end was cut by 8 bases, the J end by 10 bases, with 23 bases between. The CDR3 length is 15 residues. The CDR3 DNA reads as TGTGCCAGCCTAGGGTTCGAGGGCAATACCGGAAAACTGTTTTTT. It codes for CASLGFEGNTGKLFF. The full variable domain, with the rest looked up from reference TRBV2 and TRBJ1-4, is EPEVTQTPSHQVTQMGQEVILRCVPISNHLYFYWYRQILGQKVEFLVSFYNNEISEKSEIFDDQFSVERPDGSNFTLKIRSTKLEDSAMYFCASLGFEGNTGKLFFGSGTQLSVL.

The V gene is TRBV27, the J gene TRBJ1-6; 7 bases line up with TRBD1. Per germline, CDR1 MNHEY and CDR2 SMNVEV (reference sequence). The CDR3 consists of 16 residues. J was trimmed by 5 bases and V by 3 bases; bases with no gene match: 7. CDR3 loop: CASSFARGYNNSPLHF. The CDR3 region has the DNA TGTGCCAGCAGTTTTGCCAGGGGGTACAATAATTCACCCCTCCACTTT.

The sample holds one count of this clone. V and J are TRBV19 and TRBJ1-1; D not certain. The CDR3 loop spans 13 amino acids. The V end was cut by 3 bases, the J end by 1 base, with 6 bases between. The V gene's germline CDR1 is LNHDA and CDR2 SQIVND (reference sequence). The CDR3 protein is CASSITENTEAFF. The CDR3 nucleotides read TGTGCCAGTAGTATTACAGAGAACACTGAAGCTTTCTTT.

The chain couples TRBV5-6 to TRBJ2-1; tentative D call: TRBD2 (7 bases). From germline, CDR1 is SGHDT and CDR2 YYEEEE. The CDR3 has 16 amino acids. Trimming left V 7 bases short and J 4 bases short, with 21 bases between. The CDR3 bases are TGTGCCAGCTCCCGAGGGGGGGGGAGAAGGTACAATGAGCAGTTCTTC. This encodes CASSRGGGRRYNEQFF.

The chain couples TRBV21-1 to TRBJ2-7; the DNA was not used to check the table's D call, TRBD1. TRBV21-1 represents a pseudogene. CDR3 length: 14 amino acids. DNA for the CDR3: TGTGCCAGCGGGGAACGCTACAGGGCCTACGGGCAGTACTTC. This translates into CASGERYRAYGQYF.

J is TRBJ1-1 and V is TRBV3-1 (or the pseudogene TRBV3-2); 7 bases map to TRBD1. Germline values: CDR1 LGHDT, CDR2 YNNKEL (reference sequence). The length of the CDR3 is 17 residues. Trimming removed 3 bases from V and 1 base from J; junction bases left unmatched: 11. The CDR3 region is CASSHAGQRLENTEAFF. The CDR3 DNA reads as TGTGCCAGCAGCCATGCGGGACAGCGCCTAGAGAACACTGAAGCTTTCTTT.

CDR3 residues: CASSQATSGRAYREQFF. In DNA, the CDR3 is TGCGCCAGCAGCCAGGCCACTAGCGGGAGGGCCTACCGTGAGCAGTTCTTC. The rearrangement links TRBV4-1 to TRBJ2-1, with TRBD2 identical over 13 bases. This CDR3 region has 17 residues. J gave up 9 bases and V 3 bases, and 11 bases lay outside the gene matches. Germline V lookup: CDR1 MGHRA, CDR2 YSYEKL.

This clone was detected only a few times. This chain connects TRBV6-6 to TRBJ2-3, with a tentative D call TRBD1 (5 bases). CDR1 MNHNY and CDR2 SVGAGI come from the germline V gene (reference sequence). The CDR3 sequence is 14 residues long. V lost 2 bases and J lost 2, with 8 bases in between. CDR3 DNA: TGTGCCAGCAGTTACGGGGCCAACACAGATACGCAGTATTTT. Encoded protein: CASSYGANTDTQYF.

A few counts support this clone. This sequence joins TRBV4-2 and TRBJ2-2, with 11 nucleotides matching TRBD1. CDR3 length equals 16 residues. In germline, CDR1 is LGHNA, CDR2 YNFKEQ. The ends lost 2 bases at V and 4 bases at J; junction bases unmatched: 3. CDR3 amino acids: CASSQPGQGGTGELFF. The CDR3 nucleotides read TGTGCCAGCAGCCAACCGGGACAGGGGGGCACCGGGGAGCTGTTTTTT.

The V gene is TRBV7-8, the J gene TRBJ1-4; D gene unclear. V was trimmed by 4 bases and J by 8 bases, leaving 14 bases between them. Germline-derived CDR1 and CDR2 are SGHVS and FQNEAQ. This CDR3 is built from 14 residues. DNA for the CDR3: TGTGCCAGCAGCTCCCTGGGGAGGCAAGAAAAACTGTTTTTT. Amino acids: CASSSLGRQEKLFF.

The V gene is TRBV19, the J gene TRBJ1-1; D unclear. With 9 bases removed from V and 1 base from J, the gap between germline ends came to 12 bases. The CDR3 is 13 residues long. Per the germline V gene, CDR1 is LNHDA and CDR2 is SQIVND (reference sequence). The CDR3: CASKTQRNTEAFF. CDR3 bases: TGTGCCAGCAAAACACAACGGAACACTGAAGCTTTCTTT.

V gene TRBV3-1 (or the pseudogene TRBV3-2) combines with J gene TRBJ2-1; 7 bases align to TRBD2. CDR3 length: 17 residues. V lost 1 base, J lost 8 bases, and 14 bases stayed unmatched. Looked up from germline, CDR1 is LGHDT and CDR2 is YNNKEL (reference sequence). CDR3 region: CASSQAVGGRFRDEQFF. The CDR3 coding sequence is TGTGCCAGCAGCCAAGCCGTAGGCGGGAGATTTAGAGATGAGCAGTTCTTC.

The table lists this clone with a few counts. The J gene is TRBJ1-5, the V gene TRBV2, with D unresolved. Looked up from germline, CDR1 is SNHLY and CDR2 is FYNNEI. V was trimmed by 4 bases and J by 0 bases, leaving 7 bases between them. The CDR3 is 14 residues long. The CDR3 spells CASSVYGSNQPQHF. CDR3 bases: TGTGCCAGCAGTGTCTACGGTAGCAATCAGCCCCAGCATTTT.

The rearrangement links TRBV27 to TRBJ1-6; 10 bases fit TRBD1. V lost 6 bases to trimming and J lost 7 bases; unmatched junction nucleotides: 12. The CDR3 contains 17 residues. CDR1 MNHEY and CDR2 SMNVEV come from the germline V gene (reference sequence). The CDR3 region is CASSFRTGGAWNSPLHF. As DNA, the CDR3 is TGTGCCAGCAGCTTTAGGACAGGGGGAGCATGGAATTCACCCCTCCACTTT.

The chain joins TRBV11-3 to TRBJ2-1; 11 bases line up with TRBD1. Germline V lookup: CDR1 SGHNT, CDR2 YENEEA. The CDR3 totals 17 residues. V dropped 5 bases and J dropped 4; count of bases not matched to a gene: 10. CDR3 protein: CASSPTADRGQYNEQFF. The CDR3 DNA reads TGTGCCAGCAGCCCGACCGCGGACAGGGGGCAGTACAATGAGCAGTTCTTC.

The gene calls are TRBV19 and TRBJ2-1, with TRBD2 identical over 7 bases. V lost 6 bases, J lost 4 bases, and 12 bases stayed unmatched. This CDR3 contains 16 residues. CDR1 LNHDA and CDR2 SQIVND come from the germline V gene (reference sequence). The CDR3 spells CASSNTGGLGYNEQFF. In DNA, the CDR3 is TGTGCCAGTAGCAACACGGGAGGACTGGGATACAATGAGCAGTTCTTC. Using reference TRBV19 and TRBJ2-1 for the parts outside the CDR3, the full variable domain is DGGITQSPKYLFRKEGQNVTLSCEQNLNHDAMYWYRQDPGQGLRLIYYSQIVNDFQKGDIAEGYSVSREKKESFPLTVTSAQKNPTAFYLCASSNTGGLGYNEQFFGPGTRLTVL.

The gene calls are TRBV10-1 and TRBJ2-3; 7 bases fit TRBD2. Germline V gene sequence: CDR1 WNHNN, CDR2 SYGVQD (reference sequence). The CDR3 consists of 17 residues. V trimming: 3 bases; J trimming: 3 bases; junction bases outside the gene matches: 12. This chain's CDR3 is CASSDPNSGPRTDTQYF. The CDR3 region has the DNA TGCGCCAGCAGTGACCCCAATAGCGGGCCCAGGACAGATACGCAGTATTTT.

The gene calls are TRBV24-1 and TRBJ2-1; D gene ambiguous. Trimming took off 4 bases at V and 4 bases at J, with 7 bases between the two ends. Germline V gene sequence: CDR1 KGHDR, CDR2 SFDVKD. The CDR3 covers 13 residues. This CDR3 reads CATSDPNYNEQFF. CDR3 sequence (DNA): TGTGCCACCAGTGACCCCAATTACAATGAGCAGTTCTTC.

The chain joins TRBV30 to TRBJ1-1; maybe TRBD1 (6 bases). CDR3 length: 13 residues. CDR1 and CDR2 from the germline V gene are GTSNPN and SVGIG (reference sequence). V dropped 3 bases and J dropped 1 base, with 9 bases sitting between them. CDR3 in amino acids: CAWSGQPNTEAFF. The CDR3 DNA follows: TGTGCCTGGAGCGGACAGCCGAACACTGAAGCTTTCTTT.

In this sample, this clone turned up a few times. This CDR3 is CASSLGGRVNQPQHF. The CDR3 nucleotides are TGTGCCAGCAGCTTAGGGGGCAGGGTCAATCAGCCCCAGCATTTT. The V gene is TRBV5-8, the J gene TRBJ1-5; 7 bases are shared with TRBD1. This CDR3 has 15 amino acids. V was pared by 2 bases and J by 3 bases, with 5 bases of the junction left unmatched. CDR1 and CDR2 (germline): SGHTS, YDEGEE.

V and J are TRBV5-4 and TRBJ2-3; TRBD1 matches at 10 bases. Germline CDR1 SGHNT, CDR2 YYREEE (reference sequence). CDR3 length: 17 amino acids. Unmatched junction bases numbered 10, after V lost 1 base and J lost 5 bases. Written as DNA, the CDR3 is TGTGCCAGCAGCTTGTACCTTGGGGACAGGGGTTTAGATACGCAGTATTTT. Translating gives CASSLYLGDRGLDTQYF.